The rows below give T cell receptor beta chains drawn from one sample of a study of blood T cell repertoires in COVID-19. Assay used: immunoSEQ multiplex PCR; TCRdb lists only in-frame clones, some missing. The sample contains some 130,000 clones, almost 80% of which appear only once. The sequenced sample was peripheral blood. These receptor sequences come from a man aged 55 to 69 who had recovered from COVID-19. The CDR3 runs from the conserved cysteine through the conserved F or W. D genes are given only for firm matches. Size tells how often a clone was seen (once, few, many) or the class of an expanded clone, and some rows leave it out.

CDR3 | DNA | V | D | J | size | length
CASSFTGTRNEQFF | TGTGCCAGCAGCTTTACCGGGACTCGCAATGAGCAGTTCTTC | TRBV5-6 | - | TRBJ2-1 | - | 14
CASSPPARRTAEQFF | TGTGCCAGCAGTCCCCCTGCGAGGAGGACAGCCGAGCAGTTCTTC | TRBV28 | - | TRBJ2-1 | - | 15
CASSSSGGWGSNPYNEQFF | TGCGCCAGCAGCTCTTCAGGGGGTTGGGGCTCTAACCCCTACAATGAGCAGTTCTTC | TRBV5-1 | TRBD1 | TRBJ2-1 | - | 19
CASSLWTGGGHEQYF | TGTGCCAGCAGTTTATGGACAGGGGGCGGCCACGAGCAGTACTTC | TRBV28 | TRBD1 | TRBJ2-7 | - | 15
CASSLAGAGNTEAFF | TGTGCCAGCAGCTTAGCTGGGGCCGGGAACACTGAAGCTTTCTTT | TRBV7-2 | - | TRBJ1-1 | - | 15
CAWSKGARGTDTQYF | TGTGCCTGGAGTAAGGGGGCGCGAGGAACAGATACGCAGTATTTT | TRBV30 | TRBD1 | TRBJ2-3 | - | 15
CASSLTAPGYGYTF | TGTGCCAGCAGCTTAACAGCCCCCGGTTATGGCTACACCTTC | TRBV7-2 | - | TRBJ1-2 | - | 14
CASSVQAGQINTEAFF | TGTGCCAGTAGTGTCCAAGCAGGACAGATAAACACTGAAGCTTTCTTT | TRBV19 | - | TRBJ1-1 | few | 16
CASSYLLITEQYF | TGTGCCAGCAGTTACCTACTCATAACCGAGCAGTACTTC | TRBV6-5 | - | TRBJ2-7 | once | 13
CAFRTAGNTIYF | TGTGCCTTTCGGACAGCCGGAAACACCATATATTTT | TRBV30 | - | TRBJ1-3 | few | 12
CASSGLGDNEQFF | TGTGCCAGTAGTGGACTAGGGGACAATGAGCAGTTCTTC | TRBV19 | TRBD2 | TRBJ2-1 | - | 13
CASSERQAGVETQYF | TGTGCCAGCAGTGAAAGGCAAGCGGGGGTAGAGACCCAGTACTTC | TRBV2 | TRBD2 | TRBJ2-5 | - | 15
CASTPLGTGDEKLFF | TGTGCCAGTACACCCTTGGGGACAGGGGATGAAAAACTGTTTTTT | TRBV19 | TRBD1 | TRBJ1-4 | - | 15
CASSQDVTNSPLHF | TGTGCCAGCAGCCAAGATGTAACAAATTCACCCCTCCACTTT | TRBV4-2 | - | TRBJ1-6 | - | 14
CASSSQGTDTQYF | TGTGCCAGCAGTTCTCAGGGTACAGATACGCAGTATTTT | TRBV27 | - | TRBJ2-3 | - | 13
CASSHRGANEKLFF | TGTGCCAGTAGCCACAGGGGAGCTAATGAAAAACTGTTTTTT | TRBV19 | TRBD1 | TRBJ1-4 | - | 14